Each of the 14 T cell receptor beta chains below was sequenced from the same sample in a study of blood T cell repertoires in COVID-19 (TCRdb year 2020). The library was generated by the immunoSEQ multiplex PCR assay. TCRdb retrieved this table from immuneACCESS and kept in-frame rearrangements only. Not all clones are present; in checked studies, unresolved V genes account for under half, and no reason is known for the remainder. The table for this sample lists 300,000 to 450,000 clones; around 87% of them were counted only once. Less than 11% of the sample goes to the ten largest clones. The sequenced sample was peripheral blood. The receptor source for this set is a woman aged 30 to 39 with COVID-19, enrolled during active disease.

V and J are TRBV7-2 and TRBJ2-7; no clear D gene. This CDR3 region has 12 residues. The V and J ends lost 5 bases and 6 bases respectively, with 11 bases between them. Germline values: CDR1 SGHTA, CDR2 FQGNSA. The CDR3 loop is CASSPPGAEQYF. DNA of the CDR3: TGTGCCAGCAGCCCGCCAGGTGCCGAGCAGTACTTC.

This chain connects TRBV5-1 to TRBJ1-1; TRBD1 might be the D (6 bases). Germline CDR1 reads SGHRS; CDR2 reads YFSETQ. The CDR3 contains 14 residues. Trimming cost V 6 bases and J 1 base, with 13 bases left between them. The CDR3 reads CASTPGGRNTEAFF. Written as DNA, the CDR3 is TGCGCCAGCACCCCCGGGGGGCGGAACACTGAAGCTTTCTTT.

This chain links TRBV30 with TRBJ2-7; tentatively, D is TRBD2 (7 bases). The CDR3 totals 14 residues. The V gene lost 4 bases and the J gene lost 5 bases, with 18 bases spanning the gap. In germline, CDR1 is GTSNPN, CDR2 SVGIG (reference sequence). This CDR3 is CAWIVMGGPHEQYF. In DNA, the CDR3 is TGTGCCTGGATCGTGATGGGGGGGCCCCACGAGCAGTACTTC. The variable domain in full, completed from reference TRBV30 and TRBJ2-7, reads SQTIHQWPATLVQPVGSPLSLECTVEGTSNPNLYWYRQAAGRGLQLLFYSVGIGQISSEVPQNLSASRPQDRQFILSSKKLLLSDSGFYLCAWIVMGGPHEQYFGPGTRLTVT.

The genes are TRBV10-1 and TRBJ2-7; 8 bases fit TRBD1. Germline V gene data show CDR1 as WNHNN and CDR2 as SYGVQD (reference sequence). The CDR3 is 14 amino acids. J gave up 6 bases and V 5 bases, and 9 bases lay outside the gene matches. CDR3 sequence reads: CASSSGTRGLEQYF. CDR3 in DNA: TGCGCCAGCAGTTCGGGCACCAGGGGGCTCGAGCAGTACTTC.

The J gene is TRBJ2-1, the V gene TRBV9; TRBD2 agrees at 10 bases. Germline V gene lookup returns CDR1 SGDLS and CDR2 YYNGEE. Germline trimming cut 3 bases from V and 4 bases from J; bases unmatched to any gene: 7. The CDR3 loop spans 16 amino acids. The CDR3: CASSEIAGGNYNEQFF. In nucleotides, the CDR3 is TGTGCCAGCAGCGAGATAGCGGGGGGAAATTACAATGAGCAGTTCTTC.

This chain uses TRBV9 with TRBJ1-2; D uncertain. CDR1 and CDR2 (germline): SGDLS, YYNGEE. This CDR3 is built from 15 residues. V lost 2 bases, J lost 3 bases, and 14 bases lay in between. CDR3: CASSVYGRLDYGYTF. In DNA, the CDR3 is TGTGCCAGCAGCGTGTACGGGAGACTTGACTATGGCTACACCTTC.

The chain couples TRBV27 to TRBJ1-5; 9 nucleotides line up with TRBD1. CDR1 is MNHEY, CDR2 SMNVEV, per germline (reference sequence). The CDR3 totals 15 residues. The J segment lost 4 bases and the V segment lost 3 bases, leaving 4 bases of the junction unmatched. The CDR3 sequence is CASSFGGQGNQPQHF. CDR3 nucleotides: TGTGCCAGCAGTTTCGGCGGACAGGGGAATCAGCCCCAGCATTTT.

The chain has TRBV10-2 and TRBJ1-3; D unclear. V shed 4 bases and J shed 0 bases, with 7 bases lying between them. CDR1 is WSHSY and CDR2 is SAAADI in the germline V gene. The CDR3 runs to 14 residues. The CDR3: CASSAGVSGNTIYF. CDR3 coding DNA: TGCGCCAGCAGTGCCGGTGTCTCTGGAAACACCATATATTTT.

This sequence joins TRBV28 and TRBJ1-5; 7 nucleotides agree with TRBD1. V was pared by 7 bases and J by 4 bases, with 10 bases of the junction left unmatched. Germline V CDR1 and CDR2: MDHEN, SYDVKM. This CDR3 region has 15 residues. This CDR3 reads CASKSWTQGNQPQHF. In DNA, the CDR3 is TGTGCCAGCAAAAGTTGGACACAGGGGAATCAGCCCCAGCATTTT.

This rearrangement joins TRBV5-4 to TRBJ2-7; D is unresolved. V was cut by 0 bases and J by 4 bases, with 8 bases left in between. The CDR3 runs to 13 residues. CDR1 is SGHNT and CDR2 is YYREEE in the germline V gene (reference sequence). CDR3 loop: CASSLAGFYEQYF. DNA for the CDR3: TGTGCCAGCAGCTTGGCAGGCTTTTACGAGCAGTACTTC.

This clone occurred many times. CDR3 DNA: TGCGCCAGCAGCCAAGATGCGGAGACAGGCCGCAATCAGCCCCAGCATTTT. Residues: CASSQDAETGRNQPQHF. The chain combines TRBV4-1 with TRBJ1-5; weak D call: TRBD1 (6 bases). CDR3 length: 17 residues. Germline loops: CDR1 MGHRA, CDR2 YSYEKL. V dropped 0 bases and J dropped 2 bases, with 14 bases sitting between them.

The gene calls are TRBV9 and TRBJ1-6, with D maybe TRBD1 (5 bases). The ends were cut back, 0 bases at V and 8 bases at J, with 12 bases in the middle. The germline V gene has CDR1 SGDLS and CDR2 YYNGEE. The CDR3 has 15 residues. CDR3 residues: CASSVDPRVYSPLHF. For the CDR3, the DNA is TGTGCCAGCAGCGTAGACCCCAGGGTATATTCACCCCTCCACTTT.

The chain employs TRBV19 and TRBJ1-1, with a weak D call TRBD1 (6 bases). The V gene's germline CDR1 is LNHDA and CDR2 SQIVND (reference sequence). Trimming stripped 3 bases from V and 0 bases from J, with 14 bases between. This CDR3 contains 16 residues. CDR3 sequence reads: CASSIPAGALNTEAFF. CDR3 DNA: TGTGCCAGTAGTATTCCGGCAGGGGCCTTGAACACTGAAGCTTTCTTT. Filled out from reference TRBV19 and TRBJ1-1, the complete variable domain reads DGGITQSPKYLFRKEGQNVTLSCEQNLNHDAMYWYRQDPGQGLRLIYYSQIVNDFQKGDIAEGYSVSREKKESFPLTVTSAQKNPTAFYLCASSIPAGALNTEAFFGQGTRLTVV.

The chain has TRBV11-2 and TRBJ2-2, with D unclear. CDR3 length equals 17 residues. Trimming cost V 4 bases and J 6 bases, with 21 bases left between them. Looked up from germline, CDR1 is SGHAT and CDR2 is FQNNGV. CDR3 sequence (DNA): TGTGCCAGCAGCTCCTATGAATGGGCGATGGTAGCCGGGGAGCTGTTTTTT. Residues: CASSSYEWAMVAGELFF.